The rows below give T cell receptor beta chains drawn from one sample of a study of blood T cells in healthy people across ages. TCRdb recomputed calls from the 5' RACE reads with MiXCR, one row per CDR3 protein. The repertoire holds around 580,000 distinct CDR3 sequences, with more than 45% as singletons. The sequenced sample was blood. These TCRs come from a man at least 80 years old in good health. CDR3s include the opening cysteine and the closing phenylalanine or tryptophan. The order of the fields is V gene, D gene, clone size, J gene, CDR3 protein, CDR3 DNA. D genes are given only for firm matches. Rows give clone size only sometimes, using once, few, many, or a class for an expanded clone.

V gene: TRBV3-1; D gene: NA; clone size: NA; J gene: TRBJ2-1; CDR3 protein: CASSPTTSNEQFF; CDR3 DNA: TGTGCCAGCAGCCCTACTACATCCAATGAGCAGTTCTTC
V gene: TRBV18; D gene: TRBD1; clone size: NA; J gene: TRBJ1-2; CDR3 protein: CASSPRTGRAGGYTF; CDR3 DNA: TGTGCCAGCTCACCGAGGACAGGGAGGGCGGGTGGCTACACCTTC
V gene: TRBV6-1; D gene: NA; clone size: NA; J gene: TRBJ2-7; CDR3 protein: CASSEAGRTEQYF; CDR3 DNA: TGTGCCAGCAGTGAAGCGGGACGGACTGAGCAGTACTTC
V gene: TRBV6-1; D gene: TRBD2; clone size: NA; J gene: TRBJ2-3; CDR3 protein: CASGGEYTDTQYF; CDR3 DNA: TGTGCCAGTGGGGGGGAGTACACAGATACGCAGTATTTT
V gene: TRBV2; D gene: TRBD2; clone size: NA; J gene: TRBJ2-1; CDR3 protein: CASSATSGNRGNEQFF; CDR3 DNA: TGTGCCAGCAGCGCGACTAGCGGGAATAGAGGGAATGAGCAGTTCTTC
V gene: TRBV15; D gene: TRBD2; clone size: NA; J gene: TRBJ2-7; CDR3 protein: CATSFRGGSYEQYF; CDR3 DNA: TGTGCCACCAGCTTCCGCGGGGGTTCCTACGAGCAGTACTTC
V gene: TRBV24-1; D gene: TRBD2; clone size: few; J gene: TRBJ2-1; CDR3 protein: CATGGEAGENEQFF; CDR3 DNA: TGTGCCACCGGGGGGGAGGCTGGGGAAAATGAGCAGTTCTTC
V gene: TRBV7-9; D gene: TRBD2; clone size: NA; J gene: TRBJ2-1; CDR3 protein: CASSLASIMAGGPVNEQFF; CDR3 DNA: TGTGCCAGTAGCTTAGCGTCGATTATGGCGGGAGGGCCAGTCAATGAGCAGTTCTTC
V gene: TRBV20-1; D gene: NA; clone size: NA; J gene: TRBJ1-2; CDR3 protein: CSASRDTLIYGYTF; CDR3 DNA: TGCAGTGCTAGCCGGGACACCTTGATCTATGGCTACACCTTC
V gene: TRBV3-1; D gene: NA; clone size: NA; J gene: TRBJ2-2; CDR3 protein: CATRPGGHLGDLFF; CDR3 DNA: TGTGCCACCCGGCCTGGCGGGCACTTAGGGGATCTGTTTTTT
V gene: TRBV29-1; D gene: NA; clone size: few; J gene: TRBJ2-7; CDR3 protein: CSVGPDGYEQYF; CDR3 DNA: TGCAGCGTTGGACCAGATGGGTACGAGCAGTACTTC
V gene: TRBV20-1; D gene: TRBD2; clone size: NA; J gene: TRBJ2-3; CDR3 protein: CSARDSGRVTPHTQYF; CDR3 DNA: TGCAGTGCTAGAGATAGCGGGAGGGTTACTCCGCATACGCAGTATTTT
V gene: TRBV24-1; D gene: TRBD1; clone size: NA; J gene: TRBJ2-1; CDR3 protein: CATSDPGTGYNEQFF; CDR3 DNA: TGTGCCACCAGTGACCCCGGGACAGGTTACAATGAGCAGTTCTTC
V gene: TRBV3-1; D gene: NA; clone size: few; J gene: TRBJ2-1; CDR3 protein: CASSQSPGNSYNEQFF; CDR3 DNA: TGTGCCAGCAGCCAGTCCCCGGGGAACTCCTACAATGAGCAGTTCTTC
V gene: TRBV29-1; D gene: NA; clone size: NA; J gene: TRBJ2-5; CDR3 protein: CSVDSKKQETQYF; CDR3 DNA: TGCAGCGTTGACAGTAAGAAACAAGAGACCCAGTACTTC
V gene: TRBV5-1; D gene: TRBD1; clone size: NA; J gene: TRBJ2-5; CDR3 protein: CASSPGTGVREQYF; CDR3 DNA: TGCGCCAGCAGCCCCGGGACAGGGGTGAGGGAGCAGTACTTC
V gene: TRBV7-9; D gene: NA; clone size: NA; J gene: TRBJ1-2; CDR3 protein: CTSSLEGWDGSLYTF; CDR3 DNA: TGTACCAGCAGCTTAGAAGGTTGGGACGGGTCCCTCTACACCTTC
V gene: TRBV10-3; D gene: NA; clone size: NA; J gene: TRBJ1-5; CDR3 protein: CAIRGEARAPQHF; CDR3 DNA: TGTGCCATCAGAGGAGAAGCCAGGGCGCCCCAGCATTTT
V gene: TRBV10-3; D gene: TRBD2; clone size: many; J gene: TRBJ2-3; CDR3 protein: CAISESPPRGSTDTQYF; CDR3 DNA: TGTGCCATCAGTGAGTCTCCTCCGCGGGGGAGCACAGATACGCAGTATTTT
V gene: TRBV27; D gene: TRBD2; clone size: few; J gene: TRBJ2-5; CDR3 protein: CASSPRFGDYLAQETQYF; CDR3 DNA: TGTGCCAGCAGTCCACGGTTTGGGGACTACCTCGCCCAAGAGACCCAGTACTTC
V gene: TRBV25-1; D gene: NA; clone size: NA; J gene: TRBJ2-7; CDR3 protein: CASSPPRESYGQYF; CDR3 DNA: TGTGCCAGCTCCCCCCCAAGGGAATCCTACGGGCAGTACTTC
V gene: TRBV12-3/TRBV12-4; D gene: TRBD1; clone size: few; J gene: TRBJ2-7; CDR3 protein: CASSGEGQDHYEQYF; CDR3 DNA: TGTGCCAGCAGTGGAGAGGGACAGGATCACTACGAGCAGTACTTC
V gene: TRBV20-1; D gene: NA; clone size: NA; J gene: TRBJ2-7; CDR3 protein: CSVKGGDEQYF; CDR3 DNA: TGCAGTGTCAAGGGGGGAGACGAGCAGTACTTC
V gene: TRBV12-5; D gene: TRBD1; clone size: few; J gene: TRBJ2-5; CDR3 protein: CASGPGTVGTQYF; CDR3 DNA: TGTGCTAGTGGCCCTGGGACAGTGGGGACCCAGTACTTC
V gene: TRBV20-1; D gene: NA; clone size: NA; J gene: TRBJ2-7; CDR3 protein: CSALRPYEQYF; CDR3 DNA: TGCAGTGCTCTGAGACCCTACGAGCAGTACTTC
V gene: TRBV5-1; D gene: NA; clone size: NA; J gene: TRBJ1-2; CDR3 protein: CASSQPGHVDYGYTF; CDR3 DNA: TGCGCCAGCAGCCAGCCGGGACACGTCGACTATGGCTACACCTTC
V gene: TRBV29-1; D gene: NA; clone size: few; J gene: TRBJ2-3; CDR3 protein: CSVHSSDTDTQYF; CDR3 DNA: TGCAGCGTTCACAGCAGCGACACAGATACGCAGTATTTT
V gene: TRBV15; D gene: NA; clone size: NA; J gene: TRBJ2-5; CDR3 protein: CATSRGDTQETQYF; CDR3 DNA: TGTGCCACCAGCAGAGGGGACACCCAAGAGACCCAGTACTTC
V gene: TRBV7-2; D gene: TRBD1; clone size: few; J gene: TRBJ1-5; CDR3 protein: CASSQQGQRPQHF; CDR3 DNA: TGTGCCAGCAGTCAACAGGGGCAGAGACCCCAGCATTTT
V gene: TRBV6-6; D gene: TRBD2; clone size: NA; J gene: TRBJ2-1; CDR3 protein: CASAPSGSYEQFF; CDR3 DNA: TGTGCCAGCGCCCCTAGCGGGAGCTATGAGCAGTTCTTC
V gene: TRBV30; D gene: NA; clone size: NA; J gene: TRBJ2-1; CDR3 protein: CAWREYTWEQFF; CDR3 DNA: TGTGCCTGGAGGGAGTATACGTGGGAGCAGTTCTTC
V gene: TRBV5-6; D gene: NA; clone size: NA; J gene: TRBJ2-7; CDR3 protein: CASSFFDRREYEQYF; CDR3 DNA: TGTGCCAGCAGCTTTTTTGACAGGCGGGAATACGAGCAGTACTTC
V gene: TRBV6-6; D gene: NA; clone size: few; J gene: TRBJ2-7; CDR3 protein: CAGSYPGGYEQYF; CDR3 DNA: TGTGCCGGCAGTTACCCCGGGGGCTACGAGCAGTACTTC
V gene: TRBV6-5; D gene: TRBD2; clone size: many; J gene: TRBJ2-1; CDR3 protein: CASSYTSGRTYNEQFF; CDR3 DNA: TGTGCCAGCAGCTACACTAGCGGGAGAACCTACAATGAGCAGTTCTTC
V gene: TRBV7-2; D gene: NA; clone size: few; J gene: TRBJ2-1; CDR3 protein: CASSFRSGAVDNEQFF; CDR3 DNA: TGTGCCAGCAGCTTCCGGTCGGGTGCTGTCGACAATGAGCAGTTCTTC
V gene: TRBV6-1; D gene: NA; clone size: NA; J gene: TRBJ2-2; CDR3 protein: CASRTKSGRTHTGELFF; CDR3 DNA: TGTGCCAGCAGAACTAAATCAGGCAGGACCCACACCGGGGAGCTGTTTTTT
V gene: TRBV30; D gene: NA; clone size: few; J gene: TRBJ2-7; CDR3 protein: CALSNAYEQYF; CDR3 DNA: TGTGCCCTTAGTAATGCCTACGAGCAGTACTTC
V gene: TRBV27; D gene: NA; clone size: NA; J gene: TRBJ2-1; CDR3 protein: CTSSDAGTPYNEQFF; CDR3 DNA: TGTACCAGCAGTGACGCAGGTACCCCCTACAATGAGCAGTTCTTC
V gene: TRBV20-1; D gene: NA; clone size: few; J gene: TRBJ2-7; CDR3 protein: CSARDSELSSYEQYF; CDR3 DNA: TGCAGTGCTAGAGATAGTGAGCTTAGCTCCTACGAGCAGTACTTC
V gene: TRBV5-1; D gene: NA; clone size: NA; J gene: TRBJ2-3; CDR3 protein: CASTMADTQYF; CDR3 DNA: TGCGCCAGCACAATGGCAGATACGCAGTATTTT
V gene: TRBV4-2; D gene: TRBD1; clone size: NA; J gene: TRBJ1-2; CDR3 protein: CASSQDQGALRGYTF; CDR3 DNA: TGTGCCAGCAGCCAAGATCAGGGGGCCCTCCGGGGCTACACCTTC
V gene: TRBV29-1; D gene: NA; clone size: NA; J gene: TRBJ2-3; CDR3 protein: CSVVVPGSDTQYF; CDR3 DNA: TGCAGCGTTGTAGTACCAGGGTCAGATACGCAGTATTTT
V gene: TRBV6-5; D gene: TRBD1; clone size: many; J gene: TRBJ2-1; CDR3 protein: CASSGQGARNEQFF; CDR3 DNA: TGTGCCAGCAGCGGACAGGGGGCGCGGAATGAGCAGTTCTTC
V gene: TRBV4-2; D gene: TRBD1; clone size: NA; J gene: TRBJ1-5; CDR3 protein: CASSQEQGEQPQHF; CDR3 DNA: TGTGCCAGCAGCCAAGAGCAGGGGGAGCAGCCCCAGCATTTT
V gene: TRBV7-2; D gene: NA; clone size: NA; J gene: TRBJ2-7; CDR3 protein: CASSRGLPSASRNEQYF; CDR3 DNA: TGTGCCAGCAGCCGTGGGCTACCATCGGCCTCTAGGAACGAGCAGTACTTC